This T cell receptor (beta chain) was profiled in a study of T-cell reconstitution after alpha-beta-depleted transplantation in children. General observations from the study: Several patients had high TCRbeta diversity at day 60; it came from surviving recipient T cells and thymic progenitors. One year post-transplant, T-cell counts and diversity were largely derived from T cells produced anew. Approximately two months post-transplant, alpha-beta T cells reportedly originated from several hundred expanded graft clones.

The CDR3 covers 13 residues. V lost 6 bases and J 2 bases, leaving 10 bases between the germline ends. This clonotype has more than one count but fewer than ten. What it recognizes is unknown. A TCRbeta library incorporating unique molecular identifiers was prepared. TCRdb analysed the PCR reads with MiXCR anew, one entry per CDR3 protein. The sample consists of 75,000 to 80,000 distinct CDR3 sequences, about a sixth of them appearing once. This clonotype was sampled from a male patient between 2 and 9 years old who had a stem cell transplant for acute lymphoblastic leukemia, so the T cells may come from the graft donor. J is TRBJ1-2 and V is TRBV12-3 or TRBV12-4; D is uncertain. Sequenced material: PBMCs, mostly from graft donor cells, taken 360 days after TCRalphabeta/CD19-depleted stem cell transplant. The CDR3 DNA follows: TGTGCCAGCAGCCAACAAGGGAACTATGGCTACACCTTC. Protein product: CASSQQGNYGYTF.